This TCR beta chain was captured in a study of tumor-infiltrating lymphocytes in primary liver carcinoma. About the study: Measuring about 4 to 10 cm across, the tumors were staged as T1-T3 N0M0. General study findings and limits: Since sampling was bulk and unsorted, CD4+ and CD8+ repertoires were not compared.

Total RNA amounting to around 530 ng was the source from which TCR beta cDNA was made with a constant-region primer. For TCR beta, libraries were produced by three nested multiplex PCR rounds using slightly modified ARM-PCR. TRBV1-TRBV30 forward primers and a C-beta reverse primer were used in the first two PCR rounds, which each ran for approximately 10 cycles. Via MiXCR, TCRdb re-called the multiplex PCR reads, giving one row per CDR3 protein. Of some 190,000 distinct CDR3 sequences listed, around 60% were seen once; the top ten hold roughly 76%. In addition to blood RNA drawn from unsorted whole blood, germline DNA was extracted. Of note for this clonotype: What it binds is unknown.

This CDR3 is 12 amino acids long. V lost 8 bases, J lost 2 bases, and 9 bases lay in between. Sequences were obtained from peripheral blood. This chain joins TRBV12-3 or TRBV12-4 and TRBJ1-2; a weak D match, TRBD1 (5 bases). This clonotype was obtained from a middle-aged man with primary liver carcinoma and hepatitis B virus infection. This CDR3 reads CASLGRNYGYTF. The CDR3 bases are TGTGCCAGCCTGGGACGGAACTATGGCTACACCTTC.